This T cell receptor beta chain appears in the sequencing data of a study of T-cell memory formation after mild COVID-19 (dated by TCRdb to the early 2020s). About the investigation overall: TCR sequence clusters from the two donors were found to be largely donor specific. In a couple of donors, T-cell clones that expanded and contracted after mild COVID-19 were tracked by sequencing TCRalpha and TCRbeta repertoires over time. Two young, previously healthy adult volunteers, one female and one male, were included in the cohort. Here is what the overall study found, with its caveats: The second-wave clones that peaked on day 37 were not confirmed to be SARS-CoV-2 specific. Contracting CD4+ clones were located mainly in the CM and EM memory subsets, whereas CD8+ clones were found to be enriched in EMRA. Some responding clones were detected in pre-infection memory, suggesting pre-existing cross-reactive memory T cells joined the SARS-CoV-2 response. Clones that contracted from day 15 to 85 showed balanced CD4/CD8 phenotypes, whereas a second wave of clones that expanded from day 15 to 37 leaned towards CD4+. Only a couple of mild cases were covered by the study, and larger cohorts that include severe cases with pre-infection samples were considered necessary.

Ficoll-Paque density gradient centrifugation was the method used to isolate PBMCs. In its sample, this clonotype was seen a few times. Its antigen specificity is not known. One base away there is no much larger clone; base qualities are not given. Sequenced on an Illumina NovaSeq 6000. TCRalpha and TCRbeta cDNA libraries were built by 5'RACE with constant-segment primers, adding sample barcodes and unique molecular identifiers. RNA was extracted from every sample with Trizol reagent. Library amplification was performed in two PCR steps, and a second sample barcode and Illumina TruSeq adapters were introduced in the second step. Libraries were sequenced on an Illumina NovaSeq with 2 x 150 bp paired-end reads. Turning to the authors' computational methods: Reads were demultiplexed and collapsed into UMI-guided consensus sequences with migec v1.2.7. Using mixcr v2.1.11, UMI consensuses were aligned to TRA and TRB V and J templates and then assembled into clonotypes. A clonotype was counted as expanded or contracted only if both edgeR and NoisET called the change significant, with noise models trained on biological replicates. edgeR calls used a false discovery rate-adjusted p below 0.01 and a log2 fold-change threshold of 1. As an exploratory analysis of dynamics, max-normalized trajectories of the 1000 most abundant clonotypes were examined by PCA with hierarchical clustering. Separately sequenced CD4+ and CD8+ repertoires were used to assign a CD4 or CD8 phenotype to each responding clone. TCRdb redid the processing of the public reads, applying fastp at Q25 and MiXCR, and retained in-frame beta chains. Identical CDR3 protein sequences are pooled into one entry, listed with their most common genes and DNA. TCRdb's processing, not the study's, gives the V and J calls here. For this sample the table gives roughly 340,000 distinct CDR3 sequences, of which approximately 22% were detected only once. The top ten clones comprise 20% to 25% of the sample.

Per the germline V gene, SGHVS is the CDR1 and FQNEAQ is the CDR2. The CDR3, cysteine through phenylalanine, is 15 amino acids long. Of all the DNA, just the CDR3 is kept, 45 bases in frame from base 1. V and J lose 3 bases and 0 bases, and a span of 12 bases separates them. This TCR derives from a man aged 18-30 years who had mild COVID-19 (a few samples of this study predate the infection). The sample titles of this study are shuffled in the database, so cell type and time point are left out; the donor was told from shared clones. In this chain, TRBV7-8 is recombined with TRBJ2-7; a tentative D match to TRBD2 spans 6 bases. The source material was PBMCs or a T cell subset sorted from them (not recorded which). The bases are TGTGCCAGCAGCTTGGGACTCACGAGCTCCTACGAGCAGTACTTC. This encodes CASSLGLTSSYEQYF.